The T cell receptor (beta chain) under discussion was sequenced for a study of radiation and T cells in renal cell carcinoma. The germline V gene encodes CDR1 MDHEN and CDR2 SYDVKM. The CDR3 length is 17 residues. J was trimmed by 2 bases and V by 5 bases; bases with no gene match: 9. Time point given: baseline pretreatment blood. As for treatment: 15 Gy SBRT to primary tumor, nephrectomy 4 weeks later. Sequencing was performed with immunoSEQ multiplex PCR; in TCRdb, only in-frame clones are kept and a portion is missing. The table includes about 95,000 clones, roughly 90% detected once. Sequencing used blood, obtained from a patient whose treatment included radiotherapy and nephrectomy. This receptor was taken from a man aged 50-60 years with renal cell carcinoma. The chain links TRBV28 to TRBJ2-3, with 11 positions matching TRBD2. In nucleotides, the CDR3 is TGTGCCAGCAGTCTCGGGACTAGCGGAAGGCTCACAGATACGCAGTATTTT. Encoded protein: CASSLGTSGRLTDTQYF.